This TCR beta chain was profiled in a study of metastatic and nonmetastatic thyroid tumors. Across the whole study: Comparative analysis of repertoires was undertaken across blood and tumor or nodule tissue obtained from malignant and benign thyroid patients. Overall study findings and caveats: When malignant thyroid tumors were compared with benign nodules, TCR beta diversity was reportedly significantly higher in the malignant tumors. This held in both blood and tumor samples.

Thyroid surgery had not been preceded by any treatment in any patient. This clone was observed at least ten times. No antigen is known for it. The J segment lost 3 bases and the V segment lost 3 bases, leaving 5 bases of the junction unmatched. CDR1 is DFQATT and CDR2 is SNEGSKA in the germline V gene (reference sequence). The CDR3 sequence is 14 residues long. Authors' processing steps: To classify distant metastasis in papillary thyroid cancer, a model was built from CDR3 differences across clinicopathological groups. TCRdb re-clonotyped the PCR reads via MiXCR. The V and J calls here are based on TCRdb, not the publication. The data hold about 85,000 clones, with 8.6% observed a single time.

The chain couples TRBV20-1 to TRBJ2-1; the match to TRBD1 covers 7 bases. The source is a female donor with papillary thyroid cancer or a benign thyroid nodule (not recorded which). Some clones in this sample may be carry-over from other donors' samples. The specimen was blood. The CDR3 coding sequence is TGCAGTGCTAGTGCCGGGACAGTCTACAATGAGCAGTTCTTC. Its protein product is CSASAGTVYNEQFF.